Given below is one T cell receptor (beta chain) in context. What antigen it recognizes has not been identified. Per-nucleotide qualities are absent, and no much larger clonotype sits a single base away. Libraries were prepared through PCR. The sequencer was an Illumina HiSeq 2500. TCR library preparation used molecular barcoding, with unique molecular identifiers applied to normalize quantification of the TCRbeta repertoire. TCRdb reprocessed the public reads (quality trimming at Q25 with fastp, clone calling with MiXCR) and kept in-frame beta chains. All rows with the same CDR3 protein become a single entry with the most common DNA and genes. Counted in this sample were about 540,000 distinct CDR3 sequences; roughly 27% of them appeared once. The ten largest account for 36% of the sample. This specimen comes from a study of T-cell reconstitution after alpha-beta-depleted transplantation in children (dated by TCRdb to the mid-2010s). Study-wide context: Using TCR repertoire profiling, the study followed T-cell immune reconstitution in a quantitative way in children after TCRalphabeta/CD19-depleted allogeneic hematopoietic cell transplantation. On the study overall, not on this receptor specifically: The high TCRbeta diversity at day 60 in some patients was ascribed to recipient T cells and intrathymic progenitors that had survived conditioning. Apparently early alphabetaT-cell count recovery about two months after transplant reportedly relied on only several hundred rapidly expanded clones derived from non-depleted graft cells. Over the following months the frequencies of hyperexpanded clones went down, and after one year T-cell counts and TCRbeta diversity were mostly credited to newly produced T cells.

The V and J ends are trimmed by 1 base and 6 bases, leaving 13 bases between them. Looking up the germline V gene (reference sequence) yields CDR1 LGHDT and CDR2 YNNKEL. Its CDR3 holds 14 amino acids, cysteine through phenylalanine. Of all the DNA, just the CDR3 is kept, 42 bases in frame from base 1. This specimen's treatment or condition label, interpreted: allogeneic hematopoietic cell transplantation with graft depleted of TCRalphabeta T cells and CD19 B cells. TCRalphabeta/CD19-depleted allogeneic hematopoietic cell grafts were given to the transplant recipients, all of whom were children. The rearranged segments are TRBV3-1 and TRBJ2-7, and perhaps TRBD2 as D gene, on 5 matching bases. The specimen was PBMCs, collected before TCRalphabeta/CD19-depleted stem cell transplant. This receptor was obtained from a boy less than two years old with Wiskott-Aldrich syndrome, due to receive a stem cell transplant. Here is the DNA: TGTGCCAGCAGCCAAGTAGAGGGTCTGTCCGAGCAGTACTTC. Protein translation: CASSQVEGLSEQYF.